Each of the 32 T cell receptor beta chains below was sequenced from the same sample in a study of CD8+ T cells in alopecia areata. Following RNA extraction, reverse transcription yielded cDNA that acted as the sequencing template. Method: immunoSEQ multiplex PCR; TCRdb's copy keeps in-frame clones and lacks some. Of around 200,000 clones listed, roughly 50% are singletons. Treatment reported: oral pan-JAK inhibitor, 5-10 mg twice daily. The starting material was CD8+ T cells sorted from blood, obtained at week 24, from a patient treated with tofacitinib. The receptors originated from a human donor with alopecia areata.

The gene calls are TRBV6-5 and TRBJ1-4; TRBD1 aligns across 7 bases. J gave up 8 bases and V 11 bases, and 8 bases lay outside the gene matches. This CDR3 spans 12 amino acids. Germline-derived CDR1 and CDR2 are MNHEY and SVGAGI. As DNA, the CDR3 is TGTGCCGCAGGGGGGCCCCCAGAAAAACTGTTTTTT. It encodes CAAGGPPEKLFF.

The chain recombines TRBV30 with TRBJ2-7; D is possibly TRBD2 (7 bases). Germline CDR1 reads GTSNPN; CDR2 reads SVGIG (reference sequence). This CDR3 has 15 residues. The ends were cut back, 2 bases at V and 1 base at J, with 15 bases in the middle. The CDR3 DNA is TGTGCCTGGAGTCGTCCAAGGGGGGGGTCCTACGAGCAGTACTTC. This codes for CAWSRPRGGSYEQYF.

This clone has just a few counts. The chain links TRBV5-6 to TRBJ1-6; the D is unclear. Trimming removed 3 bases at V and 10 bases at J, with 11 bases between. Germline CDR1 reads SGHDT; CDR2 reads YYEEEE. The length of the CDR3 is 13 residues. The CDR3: CASSYVVGSPLHF. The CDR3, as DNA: TGTGCCAGCAGCTACGTGGTGGGATCACCCCTCCACTTT.

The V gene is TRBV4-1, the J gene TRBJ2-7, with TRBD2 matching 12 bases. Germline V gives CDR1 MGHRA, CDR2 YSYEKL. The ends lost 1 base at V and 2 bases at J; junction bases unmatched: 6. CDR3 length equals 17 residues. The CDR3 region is CASSQGLAGVPPYEQYF. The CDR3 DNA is TGCGCCAGCAGCCAAGGACTAGCGGGGGTTCCCCCCTACGAGCAGTACTTC.

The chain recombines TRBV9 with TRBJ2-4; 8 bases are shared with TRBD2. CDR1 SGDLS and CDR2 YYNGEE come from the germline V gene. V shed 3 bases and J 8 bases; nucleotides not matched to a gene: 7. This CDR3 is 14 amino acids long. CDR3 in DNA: TGTGCCAGCAGCGCTCAGCGGGGGTGGGACATTCAGTACTTC. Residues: CASSAQRGWDIQYF.

Here the CDR3 DNA reads TGCGCCAGCAGCTCTAGGGACAGGGTCAATGAGCAGTTCTTC. This gives the protein CASSSRDRVNEQFF. This rearrangement joins TRBV5-1 to TRBJ2-1; 9 positions agree with TRBD1. Germline V gene sequence: CDR1 SGHRS, CDR2 YFSETQ. The CDR3 has 14 residues. V dropped 3 bases and J dropped 6; count of bases not matched to a gene: 4.

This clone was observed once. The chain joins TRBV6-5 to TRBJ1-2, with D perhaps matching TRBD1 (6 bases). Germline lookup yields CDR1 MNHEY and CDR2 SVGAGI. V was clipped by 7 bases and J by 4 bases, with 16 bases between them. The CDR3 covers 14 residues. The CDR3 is CASKVIGGLYGYTF. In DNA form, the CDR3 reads TGTGCCAGCAAAGTAATTGGGGGGCTCTATGGCTACACCTTC.

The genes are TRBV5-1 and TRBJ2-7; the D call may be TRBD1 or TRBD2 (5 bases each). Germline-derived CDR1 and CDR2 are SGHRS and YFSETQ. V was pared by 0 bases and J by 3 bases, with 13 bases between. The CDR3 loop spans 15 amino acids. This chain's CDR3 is CASSLAWDAIYEQYF. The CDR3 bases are TGCGCCAGCAGCTTGGCCTGGGACGCTATCTACGAGCAGTACTTC.

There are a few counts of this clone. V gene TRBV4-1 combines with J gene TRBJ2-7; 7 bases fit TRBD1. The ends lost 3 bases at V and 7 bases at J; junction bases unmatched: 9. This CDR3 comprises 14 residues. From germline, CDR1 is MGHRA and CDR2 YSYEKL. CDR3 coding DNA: TGCGCCAGCAGCCATAAGGAAGGGACAGTAGAGCAGTACTTC. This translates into CASSHKEGTVEQYF.

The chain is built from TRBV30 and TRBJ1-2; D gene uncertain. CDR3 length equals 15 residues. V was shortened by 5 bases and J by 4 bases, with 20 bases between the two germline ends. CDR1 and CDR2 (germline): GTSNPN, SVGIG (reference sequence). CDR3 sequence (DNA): TGTGCCTGGGACCTCACTGGGCCCACGGGCTATGGCTACACCTTC. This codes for CAWDLTGPTGYGYTF. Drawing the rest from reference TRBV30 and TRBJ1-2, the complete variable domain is SQTIHQWPATLVQPVGSPLSLECTVEGTSNPNLYWYRQAAGRGLQLLFYSVGIGQISSEVPQNLSASRPQDRQFILSSKKLLLSDSGFYLCAWDLTGPTGYGYTFGSGTRLTVV.

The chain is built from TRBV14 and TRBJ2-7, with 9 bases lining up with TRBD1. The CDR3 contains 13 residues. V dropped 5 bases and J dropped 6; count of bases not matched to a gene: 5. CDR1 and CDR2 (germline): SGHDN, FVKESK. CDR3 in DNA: TGTGCCAGCAGCAACCGACAGGGGGGCGAGCAGTACTTC. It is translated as CASSNRQGGEQYF.

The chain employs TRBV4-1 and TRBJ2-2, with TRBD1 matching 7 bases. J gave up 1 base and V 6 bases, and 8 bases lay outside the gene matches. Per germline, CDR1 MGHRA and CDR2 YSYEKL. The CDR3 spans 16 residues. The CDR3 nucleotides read TGCGCCAGCAGTCAAAAACGGACAGGGAACACCGGGGAGCTGTTTTTT. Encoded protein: CASSQKRTGNTGELFF.

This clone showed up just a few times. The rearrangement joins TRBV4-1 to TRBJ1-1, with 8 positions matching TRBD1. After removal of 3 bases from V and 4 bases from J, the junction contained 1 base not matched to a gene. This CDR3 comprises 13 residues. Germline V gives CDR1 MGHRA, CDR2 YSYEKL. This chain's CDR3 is CASSHQGATEAFF. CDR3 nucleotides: TGCGCCAGCAGCCATCAGGGGGCCACTGAAGCTTTCTTT.

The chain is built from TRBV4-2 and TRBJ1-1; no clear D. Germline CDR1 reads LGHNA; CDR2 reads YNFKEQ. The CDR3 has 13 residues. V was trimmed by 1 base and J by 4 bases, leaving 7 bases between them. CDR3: CASSQGVGTEAFF. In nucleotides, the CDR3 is TGTGCCAGCAGCCAAGGGGTGGGCACTGAAGCTTTCTTT.

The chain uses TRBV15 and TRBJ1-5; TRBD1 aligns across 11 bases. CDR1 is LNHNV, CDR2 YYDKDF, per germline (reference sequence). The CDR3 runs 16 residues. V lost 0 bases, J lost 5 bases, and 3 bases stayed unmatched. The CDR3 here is CATSRDGGQGDQPQHF. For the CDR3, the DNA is TGTGCCACCAGCAGAGATGGGGGACAGGGGGATCAGCCCCAGCATTTT.

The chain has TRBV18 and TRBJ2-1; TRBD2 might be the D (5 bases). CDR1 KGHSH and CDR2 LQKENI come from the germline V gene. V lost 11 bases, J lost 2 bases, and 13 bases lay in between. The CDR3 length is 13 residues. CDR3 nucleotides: TGTGCCGCCTTGAGCGGACCCTACAATGAGCAGTTCTTC. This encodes CAALSGPYNEQFF.

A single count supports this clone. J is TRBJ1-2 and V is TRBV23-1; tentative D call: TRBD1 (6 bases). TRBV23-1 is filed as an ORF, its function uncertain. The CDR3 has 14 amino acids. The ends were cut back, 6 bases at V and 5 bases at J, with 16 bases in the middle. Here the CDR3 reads CASSGQRWGYGYTF. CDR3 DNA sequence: TGCGCCAGCAGCGGACAGCGCTGGGGATATGGCTACACCTTC.

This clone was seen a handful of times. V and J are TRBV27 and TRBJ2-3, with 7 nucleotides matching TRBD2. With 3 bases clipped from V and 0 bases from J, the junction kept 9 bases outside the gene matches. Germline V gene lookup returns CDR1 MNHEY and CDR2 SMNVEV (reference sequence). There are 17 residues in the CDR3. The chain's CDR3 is CASSFGNLAASTDTQYF. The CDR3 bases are TGTGCCAGCAGTTTTGGGAACCTAGCGGCTAGCACAGATACGCAGTATTTT.

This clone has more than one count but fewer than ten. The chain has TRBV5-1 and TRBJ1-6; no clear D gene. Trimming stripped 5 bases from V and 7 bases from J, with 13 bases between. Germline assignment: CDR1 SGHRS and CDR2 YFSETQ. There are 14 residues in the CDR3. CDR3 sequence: CASRVVYPNSPLHF. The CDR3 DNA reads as TGCGCCAGCAGGGTTGTCTATCCGAATTCACCCCTCCACTTT.

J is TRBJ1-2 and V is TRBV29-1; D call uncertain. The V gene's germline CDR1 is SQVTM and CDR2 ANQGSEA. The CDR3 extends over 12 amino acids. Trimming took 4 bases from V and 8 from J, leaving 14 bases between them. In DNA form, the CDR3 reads TGCAGCGTTGTATGGCCGGGTGTCGGCTACACCTTC. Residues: CSVVWPGVGYTF.

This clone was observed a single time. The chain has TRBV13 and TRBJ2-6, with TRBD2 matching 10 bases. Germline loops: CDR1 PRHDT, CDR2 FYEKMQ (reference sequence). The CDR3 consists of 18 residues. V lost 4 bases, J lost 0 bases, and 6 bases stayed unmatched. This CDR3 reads CASSSASGGHSGANVLTF. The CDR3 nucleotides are TGTGCCAGCAGCTCGGCTAGCGGGGGCCACTCTGGGGCCAACGTCCTGACTTTC.

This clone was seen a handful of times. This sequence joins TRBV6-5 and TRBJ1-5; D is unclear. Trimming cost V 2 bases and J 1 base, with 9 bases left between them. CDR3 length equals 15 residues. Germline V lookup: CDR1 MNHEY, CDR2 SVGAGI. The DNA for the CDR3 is TGTGCCAGCAGTTACGGAGACGGAAGCAATCAGCCCCAGCATTTT. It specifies CASSYGDGSNQPQHF.

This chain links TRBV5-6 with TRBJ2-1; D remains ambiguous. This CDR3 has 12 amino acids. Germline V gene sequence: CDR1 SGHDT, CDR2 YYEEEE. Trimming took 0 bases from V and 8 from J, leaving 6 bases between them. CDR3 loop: CASSLGNDEQFF. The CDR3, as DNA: TGTGCCAGCAGCTTGGGGAATGATGAGCAGTTCTTC.

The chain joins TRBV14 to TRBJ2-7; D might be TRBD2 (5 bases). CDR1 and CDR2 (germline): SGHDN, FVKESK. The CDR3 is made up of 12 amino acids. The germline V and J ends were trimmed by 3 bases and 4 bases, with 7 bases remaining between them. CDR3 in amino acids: CASSHPGYEQYF. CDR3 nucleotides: TGTGCCAGCAGCCATCCGGGGTACGAGCAGTACTTC.

In DNA, the CDR3 is TGCGCCAGCACTGTTGGGCCCTCGAACACCGGGGAGCTGTTTTTT. Protein: CASTVGPSNTGELFF. This sequence joins TRBV4-1 and TRBJ2-2; no firm D call. This CDR3 region has 15 residues. V dropped 7 bases and J dropped 0 bases, with 12 bases sitting between them. Germline values: CDR1 MGHRA, CDR2 YSYEKL.

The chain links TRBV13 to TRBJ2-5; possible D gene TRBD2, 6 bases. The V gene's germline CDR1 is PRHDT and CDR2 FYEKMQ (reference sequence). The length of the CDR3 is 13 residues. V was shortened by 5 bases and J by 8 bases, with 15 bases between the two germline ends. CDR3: CASSRGTSLTQYF. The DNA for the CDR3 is TGTGCCAGCAGCCGCGGGACTTCTCTTACCCAGTACTTC.

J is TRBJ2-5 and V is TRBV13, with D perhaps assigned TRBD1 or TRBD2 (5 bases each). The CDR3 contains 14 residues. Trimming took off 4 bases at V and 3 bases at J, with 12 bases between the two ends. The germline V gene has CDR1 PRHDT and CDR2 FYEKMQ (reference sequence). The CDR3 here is CASSYRDPKETQYF. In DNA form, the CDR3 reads TGTGCCAGCAGCTACCGGGACCCTAAAGAGACCCAGTACTTC.

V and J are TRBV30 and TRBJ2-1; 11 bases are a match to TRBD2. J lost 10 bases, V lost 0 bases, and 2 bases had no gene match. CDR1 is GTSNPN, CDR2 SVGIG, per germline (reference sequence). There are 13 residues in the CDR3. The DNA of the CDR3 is TGTGCCTGGAGTGTAAGACTAGCGGGGGAGCAGTTCTTC. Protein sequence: CAWSVRLAGEQFF.

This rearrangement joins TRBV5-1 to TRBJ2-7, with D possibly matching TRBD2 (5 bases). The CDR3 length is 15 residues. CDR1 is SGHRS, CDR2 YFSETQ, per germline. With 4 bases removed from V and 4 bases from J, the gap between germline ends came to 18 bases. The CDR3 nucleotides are TGCGCCAGCAGCCTGGAACCGCCGGGGTATTACGAGCAGTACTTC. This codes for CASSLEPPGYYEQYF.

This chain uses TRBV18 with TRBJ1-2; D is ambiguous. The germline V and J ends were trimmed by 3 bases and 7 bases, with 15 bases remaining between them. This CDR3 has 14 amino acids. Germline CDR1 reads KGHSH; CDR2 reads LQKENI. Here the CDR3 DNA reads TGTGCCAGCTCACCGACCATATCCGTAGTTGGCTACACCTTC. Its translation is CASSPTISVVGYTF.

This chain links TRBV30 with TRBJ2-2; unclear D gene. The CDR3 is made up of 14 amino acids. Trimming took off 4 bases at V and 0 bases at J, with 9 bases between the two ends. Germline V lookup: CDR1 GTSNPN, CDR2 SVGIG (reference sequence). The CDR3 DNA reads TGTGCCTGGAAGGAGAGGACGAACACCGGGGAGCTGTTTTTT. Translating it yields CAWKERTNTGELFF.

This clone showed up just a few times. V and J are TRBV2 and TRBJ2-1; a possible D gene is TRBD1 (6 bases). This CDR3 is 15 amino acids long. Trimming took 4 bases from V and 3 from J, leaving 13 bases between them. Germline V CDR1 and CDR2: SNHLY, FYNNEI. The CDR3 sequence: CASSVPGQHYNEQFF. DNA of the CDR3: TGTGCCAGCAGTGTACCGGGACAACACTACAATGAGCAGTTCTTC.